The clone carrying this T cell receptor (beta chain) has a handful of counts. Its target is not known. Each donor gave roughly 9.2 milliliters of peripheral blood. This entry is derived from a study of blood T cells in healthy people across ages. The authors ran a second PCR of about 6 to 11 cycles using a sample-barcoded 5' primer and a J-beta primer mix. One entry per CDR3 protein, called by TCRdb with MiXCR from the 5' RACE reads. The sample comprises around 1,700,000 distinct CDR3 sequences, over 25% of which are singletons, and about 8% rests with the top ten. Study findings and constraints: CMV status of donors was not determined, possibly confounding expanded clonotype changes. Roughly linear declines in TCR beta diversity per million T cells occurred with age. Both higher diversity and more naive CD4+ cells marked long-lived donors when set against aged donors.

The length of the CDR3 is 15 residues. V was pared by 6 bases and J by 7 bases, with 9 bases of the junction left unmatched. The germline V gene encodes CDR1 DFQATT and CDR2 SNEGSKA (reference sequence). The sample was blood. The chain combines TRBV20-1 with TRBJ2-1; 13 nucleotides match TRBD2. This TCR came from a woman aged 30 to 39 in good health. Here the CDR3 reads CSATTSGRAQNEQFF. The CDR3 DNA reads as TGCAGTGCAACAACTAGCGGGAGGGCCCAGAATGAGCAGTTCTTC.